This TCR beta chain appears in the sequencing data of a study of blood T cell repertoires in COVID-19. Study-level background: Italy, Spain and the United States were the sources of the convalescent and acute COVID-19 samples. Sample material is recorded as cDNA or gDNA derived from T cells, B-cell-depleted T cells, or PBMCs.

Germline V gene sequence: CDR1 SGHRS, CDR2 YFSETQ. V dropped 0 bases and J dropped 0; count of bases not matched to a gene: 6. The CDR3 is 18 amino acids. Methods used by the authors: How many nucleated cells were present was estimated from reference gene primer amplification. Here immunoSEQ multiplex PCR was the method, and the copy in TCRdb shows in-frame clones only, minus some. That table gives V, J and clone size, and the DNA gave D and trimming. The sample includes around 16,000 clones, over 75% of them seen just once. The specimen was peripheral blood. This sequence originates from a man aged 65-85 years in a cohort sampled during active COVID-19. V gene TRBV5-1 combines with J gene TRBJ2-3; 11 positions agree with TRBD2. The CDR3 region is CASSLARSSGGSTDTQYF. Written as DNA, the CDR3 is TGCGCCAGCAGCTTGGCCAGGTCTAGCGGGGGGAGCACAGATACGCAGTATTTT.